The sequence of this T cell receptor beta chain was determined in a study of OX40 agonist ivuxolimab in advanced cancers. Study-wide context: The study enrolled dose-escalation patients with hepatocellular carcinoma, melanoma, renal cell or head and neck cancer. Therapy given before enrollment (anti-PD-1, anti-PD-L1 or anti-CTLA-4) was allowed, and 40% to 50% had some.

About this clone: This specimen includes other DNA sequences encoding the same CDR3.

Sequencing was performed with immunoSEQ multiplex PCR; in TCRdb, only in-frame clones are kept and a portion is missing. This table has 66,000 or so clones, 75% to 90% appearing once. The CDR3 runs to 14 residues. The ends were cut back, 4 bases at V and 2 bases at J, with 8 bases in the middle. Germline CDR1 reads LNHDA; CDR2 reads SQIVND (reference sequence). The source material was CD4+ or CD8+ T cells sorted from blood, sampled in a trial of the OX40 agonist ivuxolimab. This receptor was obtained from an adult with an advanced solid tumor such as melanoma, head and neck, liver or kidney cancer. The J gene is TRBJ2-2, the V gene TRBV19; D not certain. In DNA, the CDR3 is TGTGCCAGTAGTACGGGCCCAAACACCGGGGAGCTGTTTTTT. Amino acids: CASSTGPNTGELFF. Using reference TRBV19 and TRBJ2-2 for the parts outside the CDR3, the full variable domain is DGGITQSPKYLFRKEGQNVTLSCEQNLNHDAMYWYRQDPGQGLRLIYYSQIVNDFQKGDIAEGYSVSREKKESFPLTVTSAQKNPTAFYLCASSTGPNTGELFFGEGSRLTVL.